This is a list of T cell receptor beta chains from one sample in a study of T-cell memory formation after mild COVID-19. MiXCR, run by TCRdb on the 5' RACE reads, gives a single entry per CDR3 protein. The table shows a few hundred thousand distinct CDR3 sequences, with around 16% occurring only once. Source material: PBMCs or a T cell subset sorted from them (not recorded which). Receptor source: a man aged 18 to 29 who had mild COVID-19 (a few samples of this study predate the infection). Cell type and time point are not known. Both conserved end residues are part of each CDR3. D genes are given only for firm matches. Size tells how often a clone was seen (once, few, many) or the class of an expanded clone, and some rows leave it out.

D gene,J gene,V gene,clone size,CDR3 DNA,CDR3 protein
.,TRBJ2-7,TRBV6-2/TRBV6-3,few,TGTGCCAGCAGTTACGGCGAGAGGCGGTACTTC,CASSYGERRYF
.,TRBJ1-1,TRBV5-1,few,TGCGCCAGCAGCTTATTAAATCCGAACACTGAAGCTTTCTTT,CASSLLNPNTEAFF
.,TRBJ2-2,TRBV19,.,TGTGCCGCTGATCGGGGGGCCAGCGGGGAGCTGTTTTTT,CAADRGASGELFF
.,TRBJ2-3,TRBV29-1,.,TGCAGCACTGTCGGGGAGCTCACAGATACGCAGTATTTT,CSTVGELTDTQYF
.,TRBJ2-3,TRBV4-3,.,TGCGCCAGCAGCCAAGAGTGGTCGGATACGCAGTATTTT,CASSQEWSDTQYF
.,TRBJ2-3,TRBV24-1,few,TGTGCCACCAGTGGAACAGGGATAACAGATACGCAGTATTTT,CATSGTGITDTQYF
TRBD2,TRBJ2-1,TRBV7-7,.,TGTGCCAGCAGCTTAAGACTAGCGGCTGAGAATGAGCAGTTCTTC,CASSLRLAAENEQFF
TRBD1,TRBJ2-5,TRBV12-3/TRBV12-4,.,TGTGCCAGCAGTTCGGAGGGACAGGGGACCGAGACCCAGTACTTC,CASSSEGQGTETQYF
.,TRBJ2-5,TRBV27,few,TGTGCCAGCAGTCCCAGGATCGGCCAAGAGACCCAGTACTTC,CASSPRIGQETQYF
.,TRBJ1-1,TRBV12-3/TRBV12-4,.,TGTGCCAGCAGTTACGGAGCGAGCACTGAAGCTTTCTTT,CASSYGASTEAFF
.,TRBJ2-7,TRBV6-2/TRBV6-3,.,TGTGCCAGCACCCTGGCCGGTGACTACGAGCAGTACTTC,CASTLAGDYEQYF
TRBD1,TRBJ2-6,TRBV5-1,once,TGCGCCAGCAACTACTCCGGGACAGGGAGGCCTGGGGCCAACGTCCTGACTTTC,CASNYSGTGRPGANVLTF
TRBD1,TRBJ1-2,TRBV6-2/TRBV6-3,.,TGTGCCAGCAGTCGTTCCGGGACAGGAGCCTTCTATGGCTACACCTTC,CASSRSGTGAFYGYTF
.,TRBJ2-3,TRBV24-1,.,TGTGCCACCAGTGTACCCGCCACAGATACGCAGTATTTT,CATSVPATDTQYF
TRBD1,TRBJ1-2,TRBV12-3/TRBV12-4,.,TGTGCCAGCAGTCTCCGGACAGGGAGGTCGTATGGCTACACCTTC,CASSLRTGRSYGYTF
TRBD1,TRBJ1-3,TRBV7-2,.,TGTGCCAGCAGCGCCAGTACAGGGGCCGGAAACACCATATATTTT,CASSASTGAGNTIYF
.,TRBJ1-1,TRBV18,.,TGTGCCAGCTCACCCCGGACCTGGGGCACTGAAGCTTTCTTT,CASSPRTWGTEAFF
.,TRBJ1-6,TRBV5-1,few,TGCGCCAGCCGAGGGGGAGACTACTCCTATAATTCACCCCTCCACTTT,CASRGGDYSYNSPLHF
.,TRBJ2-5,TRBV5-1,few,TGCGCCAGCAGCCGGGGATGGGGAAACCAAGAGACCCAGTACTTC,CASSRGWGNQETQYF
.,TRBJ2-1,TRBV9,few,TGTGCCAGCAGCGAGGACAGTGTTTCCTACAATGAGCAGTTCTTC,CASSEDSVSYNEQFF
.,TRBJ2-5,TRBV6-2/TRBV6-3,few,TGTGCCAGCAGTTACTTGTTGGGCGGGCAAGAGACCCAGTACTTC,CASSYLLGGQETQYF
.,TRBJ2-3,TRBV29-1,few,TGCAGCGTTTCCAAGAGGGTCGGCACAGATACGCAGTATTTT,CSVSKRVGTDTQYF
.,TRBJ1-3,TRBV4-3,.,TGCGCCAGCAGCCACACAGGCTTCTCTGGAAACACCATATATTTT,CASSHTGFSGNTIYF
TRBD2,TRBJ2-1,TRBV6-1,few,TGTGCCCTGAAAAAACCGGGGACTAGCGAGCGCAATGAGCAGTTCTTC,CALKKPGTSERNEQFF
.,TRBJ1-5,TRBV3-1,.,TGTGCCAGCAGCCAAGGTAGCAATCAGCCCCAGCATTTT,CASSQGSNQPQHF
.,TRBJ2-3,TRBV7-3,few,TGTGCCAGCAGCCCACAGGGGGGGGCTCGCACAGATACGCAGTATTTT,CASSPQGGARTDTQYF
TRBD1,TRBJ2-3,TRBV6-2/TRBV6-3,.,TGTGCCAGCAGTCAAGGACAGGGGGATCCAGATACGCAGTATTTT,CASSQGQGDPDTQYF
.,TRBJ2-1,TRBV10-3,.,TGTGCCATCAGAGGGCGTCAGGAGCAGTTCTTC,CAIRGRQEQFF
TRBD2,TRBJ2-1,TRBV7-8,.,TGTGCCAGCAGCTCCGGACTAGCGGGGGACCCCTACAATGAGCAGTTCTTC,CASSSGLAGDPYNEQFF
TRBD1,TRBJ2-2,TRBV25-1,.,TGTGCCAGCAGTGAATTGACAGGGCTAAACACCGGGGAGCTGTTTTTT,CASSELTGLNTGELFF
.,TRBJ1-1,TRBV20-1,.,TGCAGTGCTAGAGGTCCCCGGGCGGCGAACACTGAAGCTTTCTTT,CSARGPRAANTEAFF
.,TRBJ1-2,TRBV29-1,few,TGCAGCGTTAATAAGGGAGACTATGGCTACACCTTC,CSVNKGDYGYTF
.,TRBJ2-1,TRBV12-3/TRBV12-4,.,TGTGCCAGTTCAGGGGACAATGAGCAGTTCTTC,CASSGDNEQFF
.,TRBJ2-2,TRBV5-1,.,TGCGCCAGCAGCTCTTCGGTGACAGCGAACACCGGGGAGCTGTTTTTT,CASSSSVTANTGELFF
.,TRBJ2-1,TRBV18,.,TGTGCCAGCTCGCTAGGGTCCAGGGAGCAGTTCTTC,CASSLGSREQFF